The rows below give T cell receptor beta chains drawn from one sample of a study of Tregs in tolerant kidney transplant recipients. Clones were read by immunoSEQ multiplex PCR, and TCRdb kept only the in-frame ones, dropping some. The sample has over 60,000 clones; around 84% are singletons. Sequences were obtained from CD4+ T cells from blood. These receptors were obtained from a human donor in good health. Each CDR3 is given with its conserved first and last residue. D genes are given only for firm matches. A clone size is listed for some rows: how often the clone was seen (once, few, many), or a class if it is expanded.

J gene | D gene | clone size | CDR3 length | V gene | CDR3 protein | CDR3 DNA
TRBJ2-3 | TRBD2 | . | 17 | TRBV30 | CAWSGTSGIGGTDTQYF | TGTGCCTGGAGTGGGACTAGCGGGATCGGAGGCACAGATACGCAGTATTTT
TRBJ1-5 | . | . | 14 | TRBV2 | CASSGQPSNQPQHF | TGTGCCAGCAGCGGACAGCCTAGCAATCAGCCCCAGCATTTT
TRBJ2-2 | . | . | 14 | TRBV4-2 | CASSQLWTTGELFF | TGTGCCAGCAGCCAACTTTGGACAACCGGGGAGCTGTTTTTT
TRBJ2-3 | . | few | 15 | TRBV7-2 | CASSSVGGGQGTQYF | TGTGCCAGCAGCTCCGTGGGTGGGGGCCAGGGAACGCAGTATTTT
TRBJ2-6 | TRBD2 | . | 16 | TRBV11-2 | CASTWTSGSGANVLTF | TGTGCCAGCACCTGGACTAGCGGATCTGGGGCCAACGTCCTGACTTTC
TRBJ1-2 | . | . | 13 | TRBV2 | CASRTDQLYGYTF | TGTGCCAGCAGGACCGACCAACTCTATGGCTACACCTTC
TRBJ2-5 | . | . | 15 | TRBV30 | CAWSHPRAPQETQYF | TGTGCCTGGAGCCACCCGAGGGCTCCGCAAGAGACCCAGTACTTC
TRBJ2-3 | . | . | 12 | TRBV4-1 | CASSQVLDTQYF | TGCGCCAGCAGCCAAGTGTTAGATACGCAGTATTTT
TRBJ2-3 | TRBD1 | . | 16 | TRBV7-9 | CASSDPRDREWDTQYF | TGTGCCAGCAGCGATCCCCGGGACAGGGAATGGGATACGCAGTATTTT
TRBJ2-1 | TRBD1 | . | 15 | TRBV5-6 | CASSLMDRVYNEQFF | TGTGCCAGCAGCTTGATGGACAGGGTATACAATGAGCAGTTCTTC
TRBJ1-2 | . | . | 14 | TRBV6-5 | CASTNGPDDGGYTF | TGTGCCAGCACCAACGGGCCCGATGATGGAGGCTACACCTTC
TRBJ1-2 | . | . | 12 | TRBV7-9 | CASTLRDYGYTF | TGTGCCAGCACCCTAAGGGACTATGGCTACACCTTC
TRBJ1-2 | . | . | 13 | TRBV11-2 | CASSLEPGNGYTF | TGTGCCAGCAGCTTAGAACCGGGAAATGGCTACACCTTC
TRBJ2-1 | . | once | 21 | TRBV5-1 | CASSLGEPGLRGRSSYNEQFF | TGCGCCAGCAGCTTGGGGGAGCCAGGGTTAAGGGGAAGGAGCTCCTACAATGAGCAGTTCTTC
TRBJ2-3 | TRBD2 | . | 16 | TRBV7-2 | CASSLAGLADTDTQYF | TGTGCCAGCAGCTTGGCGGGACTAGCGGACACAGATACGCAGTATTTT
TRBJ2-6 | . | . | 13 | TRBV19 | CASSISGANVLTF | TGTGCCAGTAGTATCTCTGGGGCCAACGTCCTGACTTTC
TRBJ2-5 | TRBD1 | . | 14 | TRBV19 | CASKGAQLEKTQYF | TGTGCCAGTAAGGGGGCCCAATTGGAAAAGACCCAGTACTTC
TRBJ1-2 | . | . | 14 | TRBV5-5 | CASSRGDLIYGYTF | TGTGCCAGCAGCCGTGGCGATTTGATCTATGGCTACACCTTC
TRBJ2-7 | . | . | 14 | TRBV6-1 | CASIPQGTSYEQYF | TGTGCCAGCATTCCACAGGGAACCTCCTACGAGCAGTACTTC
TRBJ2-2 | . | many | 17 | TRBV4-1 | CASSQDGGGANTGELFF | TGCGCCAGCAGCCAAGACGGTGGGGGCGCGAACACCGGGGAGCTGTTTTTT
TRBJ1-2 | TRBD1 | . | 16 | TRBV18 | CASSPLPGGKNYGYTF | TGTGCCAGCTCACCATTGCCAGGGGGGAAAAACTATGGCTACACCTTC
TRBJ1-2 | . | few | 13 | TRBV6-5 | CASTSTQDYGYTF | TGTGCCAGCACGAGTACACAAGACTATGGCTACACCTTC
TRBJ2-3 | . | . | 16 | TRBV21-1 | CASSKVSEGVRDTQYF | TGTGCCAGCAGCAAAGTCAGCGAGGGAGTGAGAGATACGCAGTATTTT
TRBJ2-7 | TRBD1 | . | 14 | TRBV19 | CASSPGTGYSEQYF | TGTGCCAGTAGCCCCGGGACAGGGTATTCCGAGCAGTACTTC
TRBJ2-7 | . | . | 15 | TRBV6-7 | CASTKRASSAYEQYF | TGTGCCAGCACAAAACGGGCCTCGTCGGCCTACGAGCAGTACTTC
TRBJ1-2 | . | . | 15 | TRBV10-1 | CASSELGGANYGYTF | TGCGCCAGCAGTGAGCTTGGGGGAGCTAACTATGGCTACACCTTC
TRBJ2-5 | . | once | 12 | TRBV7-9 | CASSRPQETQYF | TGTGCCAGCAGCCGGCCCCAAGAGACCCAGTACTTC
TRBJ1-1 | . | . | 12 | TRBV6-1 | CASSFTGTEAFF | TGTGCCAGCAGCTTTACGGGGACGGAAGCTTTCTTT
TRBJ2-5 | . | . | 13 | TRBV7-6 | CASSLGLLETQYF | TGTGCCAGCAGCTTAGGACTCTTAGAGACCCAGTACTTC
TRBJ2-5 | . | . | 13 | TRBV15 | CATSWSPGETQYF | TGTGCCACCAGCTGGTCACCGGGGGAGACCCAGTACTTC
TRBJ1-1 | . | . | 12 | TRBV6-1 | CASRTTDTEAFF | TGTGCCAGCAGGACAACAGACACTGAAGCTTTCTTT
TRBJ2-3 | TRBD2 | . | 16 | TRBV10-3 | CAISESIAGAADTQYF | TGTGCCATCAGTGAGTCGATAGCGGGAGCGGCAGATACGCAGTATTTT
TRBJ2-3 | . | few | 14 | TRBV5-4 | CASSAATHGDTQYF | TGTGCCAGCAGCGCAGCGACCCATGGAGATACGCAGTATTTT
TRBJ2-1 | TRBD2 | . | 14 | TRBV6-6 | CACGGLAVWDEQFF | TGTGCCTGCGGAGGACTAGCGGTTTGGGATGAGCAGTTCTTC
TRBJ1-1 | TRBD1 | once | 12 | TRBV2 | CATSRDRWEAFF | TGTGCCACCAGCCGGGACAGATGGGAAGCTTTCTTT
TRBJ1-2 | TRBD1 | . | 12 | TRBV29-1 | CSVDRDSIVITF | TGCAGCGTAGACCGGGACAGCATCGTGATCACCTTC